This is a list of T cell receptor beta chains from one sample in a study of blood T cell repertoires in COVID-19. Here immunoSEQ multiplex PCR was the method, and the copy in TCRdb shows in-frame clones only, minus some. The sample has roughly 220,000 clones, approximately 83% seen once; the top ten hold roughly 2.3%. The sample was peripheral blood. The receptor set was obtained from a woman aged 60 to 75 with acute or convalescent COVID-19. The CDR3 runs from the conserved cysteine through the conserved F or W.

j_call	v_call	cdr3_aa
TRBJ1-1	TRBV30	CAWRDMGRATEAFF
TRBJ1-6	TRBV9	CASSVGYNSPLHF
TRBJ2-5	TRBV3-1/TRBV3-2	CASSRGTSERETQYF
TRBJ1-4	TRBV19	CASSQGFREKLFF
TRBJ1-1	TRBV19	CASSRSMSNTEAFF
TRBJ1-1	TRBV30	CAWGTTGTEAFF
TRBJ1-1	TRBV29-1	CSAVPGGNTEAFF
TRBJ2-3	TRBV9	CASSFTTSGGTDTQYF
TRBJ1-2	TRBV5-1	CASSSGQGAEGYTF
TRBJ1-4	TRBV28	CASPDPDRGGEKLFF
TRBJ1-1	TRBV29-1	CSGGRGATEAFF
TRBJ1-3	TRBV19	CASSSDRVDTIYF
TRBJ1-2	TRBV6-2/TRBV6-3	CASSSSVGANYGYTF
TRBJ2-1	TRBV5-1	CASSFGGASYNEQFF
TRBJ1-3	TRBV27	CASMTGIGNTIYF
TRBJ2-3	TRBV7-7	CASSQTSSDTQYF
TRBJ2-1	TRBV19	CASINIAAYNEQFF
TRBJ2-4	TRBV7-9	CASSLRGGKNIQYF
TRBJ1-2	TRBV3-1/TRBV3-2	CASSQDTGRTDGYTF
TRBJ2-1	TRBV7-9	CASSSEQGANRISYNEQFF
TRBJ1-5	TRBV4-2	CASSQDPSGSDQPQHF
TRBJ2-7	TRBV7-9	CASSLDGTGGDEQYF
TRBJ2-5	TRBV11-2	CASSSGLAQETQYF
TRBJ1-1	TRBV4-1	CASSQELGGWNTEAFF